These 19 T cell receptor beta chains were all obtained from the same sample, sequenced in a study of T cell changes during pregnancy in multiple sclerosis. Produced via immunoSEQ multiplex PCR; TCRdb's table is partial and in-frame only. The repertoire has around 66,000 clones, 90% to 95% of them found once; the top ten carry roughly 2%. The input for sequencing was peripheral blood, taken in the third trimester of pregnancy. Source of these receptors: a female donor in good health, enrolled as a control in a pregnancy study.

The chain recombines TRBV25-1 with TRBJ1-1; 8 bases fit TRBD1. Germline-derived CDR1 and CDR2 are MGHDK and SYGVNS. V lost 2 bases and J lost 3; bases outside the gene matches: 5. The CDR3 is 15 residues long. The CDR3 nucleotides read TGTGCCAGCAGTGAAAGGGACAGGACACACACTGAAGCTTTCTTT. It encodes CASSERDRTHTEAFF.

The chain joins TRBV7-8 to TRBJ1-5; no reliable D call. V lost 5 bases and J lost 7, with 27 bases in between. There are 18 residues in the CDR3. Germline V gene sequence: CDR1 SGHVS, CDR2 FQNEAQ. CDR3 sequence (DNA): TGTGCCAGCAGCCCCCGTGCAAAAGAGGCGACGTTGAAACAGCCCCAGCATTTT. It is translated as CASSPRAKEATLKQPQHF.

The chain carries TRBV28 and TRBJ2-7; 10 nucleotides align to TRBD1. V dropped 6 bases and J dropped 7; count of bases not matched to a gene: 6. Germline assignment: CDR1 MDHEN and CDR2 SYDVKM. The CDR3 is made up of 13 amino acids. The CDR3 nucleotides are TGTGCCAGCAGAACCGGGACAGGGGAAGAGCAGTACTTC. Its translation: CASRTGTGEEQYF. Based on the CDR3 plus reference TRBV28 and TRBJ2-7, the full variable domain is DVKVTQSSRYLVKRTGEKVFLECVQDMDHENMFWYRQDPGLGLRLIYFSYDVKMKEKGDIPEGYSVSREKKERFSLILESASTNQTSMYLCASRTGTGEEQYFGPGTRLTVT.

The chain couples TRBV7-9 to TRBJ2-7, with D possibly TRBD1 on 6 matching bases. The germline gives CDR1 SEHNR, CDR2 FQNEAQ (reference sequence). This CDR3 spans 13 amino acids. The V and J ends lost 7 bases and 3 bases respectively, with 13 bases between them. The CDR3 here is CASIPQGHYEQYF. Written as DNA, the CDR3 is TGTGCCAGCATCCCGCAGGGGCACTACGAGCAGTACTTC.

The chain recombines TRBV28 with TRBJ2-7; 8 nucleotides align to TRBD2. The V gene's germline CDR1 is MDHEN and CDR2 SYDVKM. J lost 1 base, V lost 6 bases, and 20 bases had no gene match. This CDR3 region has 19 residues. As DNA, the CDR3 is TGTGCCAGCAGCCTAAGTCACGCGGGGGGAAGTCTTTTTTCCTACGAGCAGTACTTC. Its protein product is CASSLSHAGGSLFSYEQYF. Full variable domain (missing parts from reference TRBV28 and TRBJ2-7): DVKVTQSSRYLVKRTGEKVFLECVQDMDHENMFWYRQDPGLGLRLIYFSYDVKMKEKGDIPEGYSVSREKKERFSLILESASTNQTSMYLCASSLSHAGGSLFSYEQYFGPGTRLTVT.

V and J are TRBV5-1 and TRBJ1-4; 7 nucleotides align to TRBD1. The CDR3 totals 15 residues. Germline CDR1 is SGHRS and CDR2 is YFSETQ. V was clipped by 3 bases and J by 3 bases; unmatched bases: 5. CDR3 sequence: CASSSRQGSNEKLFF. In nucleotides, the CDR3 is TGCGCCAGCAGCTCTAGACAGGGCTCTAATGAAAAACTGTTTTTT.

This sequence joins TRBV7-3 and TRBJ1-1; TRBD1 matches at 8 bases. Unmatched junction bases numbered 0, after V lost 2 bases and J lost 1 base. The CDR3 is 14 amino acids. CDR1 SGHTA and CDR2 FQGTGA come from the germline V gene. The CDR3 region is CASSLQGANTEAFF. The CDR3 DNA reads TGTGCCAGCAGCTTACAGGGGGCGAACACTGAAGCTTTCTTT.

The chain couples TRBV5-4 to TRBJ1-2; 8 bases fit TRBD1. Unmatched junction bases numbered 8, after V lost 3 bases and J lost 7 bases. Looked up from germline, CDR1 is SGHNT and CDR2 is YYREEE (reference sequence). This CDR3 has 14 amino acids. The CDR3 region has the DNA TGTGCCAGCAGCTCCAACCAGGGGGCGGGTGGCTACACCTTC. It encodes CASSSNQGAGGYTF.

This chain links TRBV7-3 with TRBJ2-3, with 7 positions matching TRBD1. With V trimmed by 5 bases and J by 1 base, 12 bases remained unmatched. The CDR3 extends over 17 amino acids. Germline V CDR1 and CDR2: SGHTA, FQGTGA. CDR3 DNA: TGTGCCAGCAGCGAAAACACAGGGGACGGTGGCACAGATACGCAGTATTTT. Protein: CASSENTGDGGTDTQYF.

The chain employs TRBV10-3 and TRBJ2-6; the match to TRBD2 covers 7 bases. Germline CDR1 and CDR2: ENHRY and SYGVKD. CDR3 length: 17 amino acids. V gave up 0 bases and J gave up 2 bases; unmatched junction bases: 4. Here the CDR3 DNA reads TGTGCCATCAGTGAGTCTACCCGGGGGGCTGGGGCCAACGTCCTGACTTTC. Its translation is CAISESTRGAGANVLTF.

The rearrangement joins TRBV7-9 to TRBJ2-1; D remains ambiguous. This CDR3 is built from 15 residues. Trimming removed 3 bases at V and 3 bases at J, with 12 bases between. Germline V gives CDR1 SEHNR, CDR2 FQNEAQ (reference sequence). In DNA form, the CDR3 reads TGTGCCAGCAGCTTGAGCGAAACGGGCTACAATGAGCAGTTCTTC. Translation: CASSLSETGYNEQFF.

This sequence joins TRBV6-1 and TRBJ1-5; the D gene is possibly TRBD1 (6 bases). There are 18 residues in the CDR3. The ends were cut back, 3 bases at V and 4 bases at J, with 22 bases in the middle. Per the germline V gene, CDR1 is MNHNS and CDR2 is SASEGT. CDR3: CASSEKNFKGGRNQPQHF. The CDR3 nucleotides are TGTGCCAGCAGTGAGAAGAACTTTAAGGGGGGGCGGAATCAGCCCCAGCATTTT.

The CDR3 DNA reads TGTGCCAGCTCCAGGTCCGGCACAGATACGCAGTATTTT. It is translated as CASSRSGTDTQYF. The rearrangement joins TRBV19 to TRBJ2-3, with D unresolved. Germline CDR1 is LNHDA and CDR2 is SQIVND (reference sequence). The V end lost 9 bases, the J end lost 1 base, and 11 bases lay between the germline ends. This CDR3 contains 13 residues.

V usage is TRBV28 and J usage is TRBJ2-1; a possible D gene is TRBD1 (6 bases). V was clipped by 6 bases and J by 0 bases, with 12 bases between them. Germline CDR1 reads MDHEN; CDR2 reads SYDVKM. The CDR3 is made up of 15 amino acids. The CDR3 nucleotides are TGTGCCAGCAGCACAACAGGGAGCTCCTACAATGAGCAGTTCTTC. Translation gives CASSTTGSSYNEQFF.

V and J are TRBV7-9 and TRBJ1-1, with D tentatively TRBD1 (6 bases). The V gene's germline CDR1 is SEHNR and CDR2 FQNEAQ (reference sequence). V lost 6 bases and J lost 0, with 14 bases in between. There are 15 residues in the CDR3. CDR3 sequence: CASRSDYRVNTEAFF. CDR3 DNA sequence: TGTGCCAGCAGATCGGATTACAGGGTGAACACTGAAGCTTTCTTT.

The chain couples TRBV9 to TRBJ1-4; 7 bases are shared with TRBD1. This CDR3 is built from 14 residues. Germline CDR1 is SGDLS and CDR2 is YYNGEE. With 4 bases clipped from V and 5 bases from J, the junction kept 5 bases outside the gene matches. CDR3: CASSRDSINEKLFF. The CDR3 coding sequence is TGTGCCAGCAGCCGGGACAGTATAAATGAAAAACTGTTTTTT.

For the CDR3, the DNA is TGTGCCATCAGTGCCTTTGTCGGCGGGGAGACCCAGTACTTC. Its translation is CAISAFVGGETQYF. The chain is built from TRBV10-3 and TRBJ2-5, with a possible D match to TRBD2 (5 bases). The V end was cut by 4 bases, the J end by 5 bases, with 14 bases between. Germline CDR1 reads ENHRY; CDR2 reads SYGVKD. The CDR3 is made up of 14 amino acids.

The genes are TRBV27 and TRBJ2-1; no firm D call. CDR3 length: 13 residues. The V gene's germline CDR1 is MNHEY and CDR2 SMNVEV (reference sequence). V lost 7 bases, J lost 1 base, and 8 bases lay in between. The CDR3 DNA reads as TGTGCCAGCACGGGTGTTTCCTACAATGAGCAGTTCTTC. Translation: CASTGVSYNEQFF.

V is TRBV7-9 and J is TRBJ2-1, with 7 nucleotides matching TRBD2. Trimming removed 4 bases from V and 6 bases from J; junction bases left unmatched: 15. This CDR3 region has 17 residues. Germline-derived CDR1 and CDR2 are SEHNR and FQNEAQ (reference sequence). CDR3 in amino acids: CASSYLSSGGGRNEQFF. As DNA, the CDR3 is TGTGCCAGCAGCTACCTCTCGAGTGGCGGGGGTCGCAATGAGCAGTTCTTC.